This paragraph covers one T cell receptor beta chain sequence. The antigen is not known. A single base separates this from a much larger clone, so it may be a read error. This sample was taken from a study of vaccination and CD4 T cells after COVID-19. At the Johns Hopkins FTIC core, DNA taken from cultured CD4+ T cells was sequenced by way of the Oncomine TCR Beta short-read assay. TCRdb independently ran MiXCR on the PCR reads; one entry per CDR3 protein. The sample carries roughly 15,000 distinct CDR3 sequences, about 26% recorded once. Described treatment: roughly ten-day PBMC culture with coronavirus spike peptide pools or control peptides (ViraFEST assay). The source material was cultured CD4+ T cells from blood. This TCR derives from a human donor with COVID-19.

CDR3 loop: CASSFYSRAGNQHQHF. The CDR3 DNA is TGTGCCAGCAGTTTTTATTCCAGGGCCGGCAATCAGCACCAGCATTTT. V and J are TRBV27 and TRBJ1-5, with D perhaps TRBD1 (5 bases). Germline loops: CDR1 MNHEY, CDR2 SMNVEV (reference sequence). The CDR3 covers 16 residues.